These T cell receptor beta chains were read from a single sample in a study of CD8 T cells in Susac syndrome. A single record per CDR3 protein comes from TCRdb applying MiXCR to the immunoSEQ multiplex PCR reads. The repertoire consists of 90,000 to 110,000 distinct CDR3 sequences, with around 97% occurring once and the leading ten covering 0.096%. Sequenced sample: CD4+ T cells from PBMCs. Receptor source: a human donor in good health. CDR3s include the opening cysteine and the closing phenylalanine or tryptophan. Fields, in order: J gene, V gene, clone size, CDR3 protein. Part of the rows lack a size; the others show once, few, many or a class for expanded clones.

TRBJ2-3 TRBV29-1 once CSVAGTSGRFDDTQYF
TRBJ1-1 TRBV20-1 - CSARDRGREAFF
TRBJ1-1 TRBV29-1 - CSVEGGPQRRMNTEAFF
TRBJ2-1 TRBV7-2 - CASSPAGGPYNEQFF
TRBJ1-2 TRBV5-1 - CASSSGQAIYGYTF
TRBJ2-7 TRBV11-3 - CASSSGLAGVLGEQYF
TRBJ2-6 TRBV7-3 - CASSSSSGANVLTF
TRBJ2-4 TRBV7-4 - CASSPTWASGRKWTKNIQYF
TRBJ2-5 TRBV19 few CASSFQGQETQYF
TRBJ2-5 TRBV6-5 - CASTLGETQYF
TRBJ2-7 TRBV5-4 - CASSRTTGRRSYEQYF
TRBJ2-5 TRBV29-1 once CSVGLPGGQETQYF
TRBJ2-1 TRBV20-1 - CSAGRDGRFF
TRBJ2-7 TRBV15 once CATSRVRFQGYEQYF
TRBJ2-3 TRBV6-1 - CASRPTSGTSTDTQYF